This passage covers 30 T cell receptor beta chains from one sample sequenced in a study of regulatory T cells in long-lasting Graves disease. Assembly of TCR beta libraries relied on iRepertoire HTBI primers together with Arm-PCR of CDR3 regions. From the multiplex PCR reads, TCRdb called clonotypes with MiXCR, one entry per CDR3 protein. The sample records around 460,000 distinct CDR3 sequences, about 20% being singletons. The time point here: persistent/refractory GD, antithyroid drugs over 5 years with positive TRAb. Making the TCR library involved RNA that had been extracted from PBMCs. The sequenced sample was peripheral blood mononuclear cells (PBMCs), obtained when the disease was refractory, from a patient treated with antithyroid drugs. The receptors stem from a female donor with Graves disease.

There are a few counts of this clonotype. The genes are TRBV29-1 and TRBJ2-7; either TRBD1 or TRBD2 may supply D (5 bases each). Germline CDR1 and CDR2: SQVTM and ANQGSEA. V lost 0 bases, J lost 5 bases, and 14 bases lay in between. The CDR3 length is 14 residues. The CDR3 nucleotides read TGCAGCGTTGAAGACCTGAGGGGAAGGAACGAGCAGTACTTC. Translating gives CSVEDLRGRNEQYF.

V gene TRBV29-1 combines with J gene TRBJ1-2; no reliable D call. Per germline, CDR1 SQVTM and CDR2 ANQGSEA. The CDR3 sequence is 13 residues long. V was shortened by 6 bases and J by 2 bases, with 13 bases between the two germline ends. The DNA of the CDR3 is TGCAGCGTCTTGGGTCCCGAAAACTATGGCTACACCTTC. Translating gives CSVLGPENYGYTF.

The CDR3 region is CASSLVGTTEKLFF. The CDR3 DNA is TGTGCCAGCAGCTTGGTAGGGACAACTGAAAAACTGTTTTTT. The chain recombines TRBV5-5 with TRBJ1-4; D perhaps matches TRBD1 (6 bases). The V gene's germline CDR1 is SGHKS and CDR2 YYEKEE (reference sequence). Trimming left V 0 bases short and J 7 bases short, with 10 bases between. The CDR3 is 14 residues long.

The sample holds many counts of this clonotype. The chain uses TRBV28 and TRBJ2-2; D not resolved. V lost 4 bases to trimming and J lost 1 base, with 7 bases between them. Germline V lookup: CDR1 MDHEN, CDR2 SYDVKM. The CDR3 contains 14 residues. For the CDR3, the DNA is TGTGCCAGCAGTTCCAGCCTGAACACCGGGGAGCTGTTTTTT. Amino acids: CASSSSLNTGELFF. The full variable domain, completed using reference TRBV28 and TRBJ2-2, is DVKVTQSSRYLVKRTGEKVFLECVQDMDHENMFWYRQDPGLGLRLIYFSYDVKMKEKGDIPEGYSVSREKKERFSLILESASTNQTSMYLCASSSSLNTGELFFGEGSRLTVL.

This clonotype was picked up many times. The J gene is TRBJ2-5, the V gene TRBV12-3 or TRBV12-4; 9 nucleotides agree with TRBD1. This CDR3 contains 16 residues. V shed 5 bases, J shed 4 bases, and the junction held 11 bases outside the gene matches. The CDR3 protein is CASSPRWDRVGETQYF. The CDR3 nucleotides are TGTGCCAGCAGTCCCCGCTGGGACAGGGTTGGAGAGACCCAGTACTTC.

Comments on this clonotype: This may be a read error: a much more frequent sequence differs by one nucleotide. The chain links TRBV6-8 to TRBJ2-2, with 8 positions matching TRBD1. The V gene's germline CDR1 is MNHGY and CDR2 SAAAGT. The CDR3 has 16 residues. The CDR3 protein is CTSREHEDDRGEELFF. In DNA, the CDR3 is TGTACCAGCAGGGAACATGAAGACGACAGGGGTGAGGAGCTGTTTTTT.

This clonotype was seen ten or more times. The V and J genes are TRBV10-3 and TRBJ1-1; D unresolved. Per germline, CDR1 ENHRY and CDR2 SYGVKD. This CDR3 is built from 13 residues. Trimming stripped 6 bases from V and 0 bases from J, with 8 bases between. This chain's CDR3 is CAIRGRMNTEAFF. The CDR3 region has the DNA TGTGCCATCAGAGGACGGATGAACACTGAAGCTTTCTTT.

This clonotype was seen ten or more times. V gene TRBV7-2 combines with J gene TRBJ1-4; D is possibly TRBD1 (5 bases). Trimming left V 5 bases short and J 7 bases short, with 17 bases between. This CDR3 is built from 15 residues. In germline, CDR1 is SGHTA, CDR2 FQGNSA. For the CDR3, the DNA is TGTGCCAGCAGCCGGGATGCGGGGGAGAGTGAAAAACTGTTTTTT. Amino acid sequence: CASSRDAGESEKLFF.

This clonotype came up a few times. The V gene is TRBV12-3 or TRBV12-4, the J gene TRBJ2-1; 13 positions match TRBD2. The CDR3 spans 15 residues. The V and J ends lost 2 bases and 9 bases, in that order; junction bases with no gene match: 4. DNA for the CDR3: TGTGCCAGCAGTTTAATTGGGACTAGCGGGGTTGAGCAGTTCTTC. This gives the protein CASSLIGTSGVEQFF.

The table lists this clonotype with many counts. This chain connects TRBV6-5 to TRBJ2-5; TRBD2 agrees at 14 bases. V dropped 3 bases and J dropped 2; count of bases not matched to a gene: 5. This CDR3 comprises 17 residues. Per the germline V gene, CDR1 is MNHEY and CDR2 is SVGAGI. In nucleotides, the CDR3 is TGTGCCAGCAGTTATAGACTAGCGGGAGGGAATCAAGAGACCCAGTACTTC. This encodes CASSYRLAGGNQETQYF.

The chain couples TRBV6-5 to TRBJ1-1; D may be TRBD1 (5 bases). The CDR3 is 12 amino acids. Trimming shortened V by 2 bases and J by 12 bases, and 13 bases separated the two germline ends. Germline assignment: CDR1 MNHEY and CDR2 SVGAGI. This CDR3 is CASSYEGRMTFF. The DNA for the CDR3 is TGTGCCAGCAGTTACGAGGGGCGGATGACTTTCTTT.

This clonotype was counted a few times. The chain links TRBV9 to TRBJ2-5; D is undetermined. CDR1 and CDR2 from the germline V gene are SGDLS and YYNGEE. Trimming left V 0 bases short and J 1 base short, with 7 bases between. The CDR3 has 14 residues. The CDR3 DNA reads TGTGCCAGCAGCGTAGACACAAGCCAAGAGACCCAGTACTTC. Protein sequence: CASSVDTSQETQYF.

The DNA for the CDR3 is TGTGCCAGCAGCTTAGGGGCCCGAGTCTATAATTCACCCCTCCACTTT. Amino acid sequence: CASSLGARVYNSPLHF. The chain employs TRBV7-6 and TRBJ1-6, with D unclear. There are 16 residues in the CDR3. Germline V gene data show CDR1 as SGHVS and CDR2 as FNYEAQ. V was shortened by 1 base and J by 3 bases, with 10 bases between the two germline ends.

Only a few counts were recorded for this clonotype. This sequence joins TRBV29-1 and TRBJ2-2; tentative D call: TRBD1 (5 bases). Germline V lookup: CDR1 SQVTM, CDR2 ANQGSEA. The V and J ends lost 3 bases and 3 bases respectively, with 11 bases between them. This CDR3 spans 14 amino acids. CDR3 sequence reads: CSVDVGAYTGELFF. CDR3 nucleotide sequence: TGCAGCGTTGATGTTGGGGCGTACACCGGGGAGCTGTTTTTT.

This chain uses TRBV5-1 with TRBJ2-5; D possibly corresponds to TRBD2 (5 bases). The germline gives CDR1 SGHRS, CDR2 YFSETQ. V shed 1 base and J shed 3 bases, with 13 bases lying between them. This CDR3 region has 15 residues. CDR3 amino acids: CASSLIPSPEETQYF. CDR3 nucleotide sequence: TGCGCCAGCAGCTTGATCCCTAGCCCTGAAGAGACCCAGTACTTC.

The chain recombines TRBV20-1 with TRBJ2-5; D possibly matches TRBD1 or TRBD2 (5 bases each). CDR1 is DFQATT and CDR2 is SNEGSKA in the germline V gene (reference sequence). Trimming took off 5 bases at V and 2 bases at J, with 12 bases between the two ends. This CDR3 has 13 residues. The CDR3 nucleotides are TGCAGTGCTGAGGGTCCAGGGCAAGAGACCCAGTACTTC. It encodes CSAEGPGQETQYF.

This clonotype was picked up one time. This rearrangement joins TRBV9 to TRBJ2-5; 9 nucleotides agree with TRBD2. Germline V gene data show CDR1 as SGDLS and CDR2 as YYNGEE. With 0 bases clipped from V and 3 bases from J, the junction kept 3 bases outside the gene matches. This CDR3 has 15 amino acids. CDR3 in DNA: TGTGCCAGCAGCGTAGAGGGACTAGCAAAAGAGACCCAGTACTTC. Its translation is CASSVEGLAKETQYF.

As concerns this clonotype: This may arise from a read error, as a much more abundant clone is one base away. The V and J genes are TRBV20-1 and TRBJ2-4; D is uncertain. Germline V gene data show CDR1 as DFQATT and CDR2 as SNEGSKA (reference sequence). This CDR3 region has 13 residues. Trimming stripped 3 bases from V and 2 bases from J, with 8 bases between. For the CDR3, the DNA is TGCAGTGCTAGTGACATGACCAAAAACATTCAGTACTTC. Translation gives CSASDMTKNIQYF.

J is TRBJ1-1 and V is TRBV6-1; 9 positions agree with TRBD1. This CDR3 spans 16 amino acids. The germline V gene has CDR1 MNHNS and CDR2 SASEGT. V trimming: 10 bases; J trimming: 5 bases; junction bases outside the gene matches: 17. The CDR3 here is CATRLPRTGAGTEAFF. The CDR3 DNA reads as TGTGCCACCCGTCTCCCTCGGACAGGGGCGGGGACTGAAGCTTTCTTT.

This clonotype was observed a few times. The V and J genes are TRBV6-2 or TRBV6-3 and TRBJ1-3; D gene unclear. Looked up from germline, CDR1 is MNHEY and CDR2 is SVGEGT. Trimming left V 7 bases short and J 3 bases short, with 19 bases between. This CDR3 comprises 16 residues. CDR3 residues: CASTSLTFNLGNTIYF. The CDR3, as DNA: TGTGCCAGCACATCCCTGACCTTCAACCTTGGAAACACCATATATTTT.

In this sample, this clonotype turned up many times. The CDR3 sequence: CASSLGQNQPQHF. The CDR3 bases are TGTGCCAGCAGCTTGGGCCAGAATCAGCCCCAGCATTTT. The chain joins TRBV7-2 to TRBJ1-5; D ambiguous. This CDR3 spans 13 amino acids. The germline CDR1 and CDR2 sequences are SGHTA and FQGNSA. The V and J ends lost 3 bases and 4 bases respectively, with 7 bases between them. Full variable domain (remainder filled in from reference TRBV7-2 and TRBJ1-5): GAGVSQSPSNKVTEKGKDVELRCDPISGHTALYWYRQSLGQGLEFLIYFQGNSAPDKSGLPSDRFSAERTGGSVSTLTIQRTQQEDSAVYLCASSLGQNQPQHFGDGTRLSIL.

This clonotype appeared many times. The chain carries TRBV18 and TRBJ2-7; D uncertain. Germline CDR1 is KGHSH and CDR2 is LQKENI. This CDR3 has 14 residues. V lost 0 bases to trimming and J lost 6 bases, with 12 bases between them. The CDR3 loop is CASSPPHWEGEQYF. CDR3 nucleotide sequence: TGTGCCAGCTCACCACCGCACTGGGAAGGCGAGCAGTACTTC.

In its sample, this clonotype was seen a few times. The rearrangement joins TRBV20-1 to TRBJ2-2, with D perhaps TRBD2 (6 bases). The CDR3 is made up of 16 amino acids. Germline values: CDR1 DFQATT, CDR2 SNEGSKA (reference sequence). V shed 6 bases and J shed 2 bases, with 19 bases lying between them. The DNA for the CDR3 is TGCAGTGCACGGGACTCAGGAACAGGCAACACCGGGGAGCTGTTTTTT. This translates into CSARDSGTGNTGELFF.

The chain is built from TRBV3-1 and TRBJ2-2; D is undetermined. Germline V CDR1 and CDR2: LGHDT, YNNKEL (reference sequence). The CDR3 is 17 residues long. Trimming took off 0 bases at V and 3 bases at J, with 14 bases between the two ends. CDR3 in DNA: TGTGCCAGCAGCCAAGATATAAGGTATCGGCACACCGGGGAGCTGTTTTTT. Translated, it gives CASSQDIRYRHTGELFF.

This clonotype was recorded many times. V gene TRBV7-2 combines with J gene TRBJ2-7; D remains unclear. Trimming took 0 bases from V and 2 from J, leaving 8 bases between them. The CDR3 has 14 residues. The germline CDR1 and CDR2 sequences are SGHTA and FQGNSA. The CDR3 protein is CASSLALDAYEQYF. As DNA, the CDR3 is TGTGCCAGCAGCTTAGCCCTCGACGCCTACGAGCAGTACTTC. Together with reference TRBV7-2 and TRBJ2-7, the CDR3 gives the full variable domain: GAGVSQSPSNKVTEKGKDVELRCDPISGHTALYWYRQSLGQGLEFLIYFQGNSAPDKSGLPSDRFSAERTGGSVSTLTIQRTQQEDSAVYLCASSLALDAYEQYFGPGTRLTVT.

This clonotype was recorded many times. The gene calls are TRBV28 and TRBJ1-1; 9 positions agree with TRBD1. Per germline, CDR1 MDHEN and CDR2 SYDVKM. The CDR3 contains 13 residues. V lost 8 bases and J lost 3; bases outside the gene matches: 4. CDR3 amino acids: CASVGTGYTEAFF. The DNA for the CDR3 is TGTGCCAGCGTGGGGACAGGGTACACTGAAGCTTTCTTT. Supplemented by reference TRBV28 and TRBJ1-1, the full variable domain reads DVKVTQSSRYLVKRTGEKVFLECVQDMDHENMFWYRQDPGLGLRLIYFSYDVKMKEKGDIPEGYSVSREKKERFSLILESASTNQTSMYLCASVGTGYTEAFFGQGTRLTVV.

A few counts support this clonotype. This rearrangement joins TRBV2 to TRBJ2-2; D gene uncertain. The V gene lost 2 bases and the J gene lost 0 bases, with 4 bases spanning the gap. Germline CDR1 SNHLY, CDR2 FYNNEI. This CDR3 contains 14 residues. CDR3 in amino acids: CASSEMTNTGELFF. The CDR3 DNA sequence: TGTGCCAGCAGTGAAATGACGAACACCGGGGAGCTGTTTTTT.

This clonotype was recorded a few times. The V and J genes are TRBV6-5 and TRBJ1-5; unclear D gene. CDR1 and CDR2 from the germline V gene are MNHEY and SVGAGI. The ends were cut back, 2 bases at V and 4 bases at J, with 12 bases in the middle. The CDR3 loop spans 15 amino acids. The DNA of the CDR3 is TGTGCCAGCAGTTACCCGCCGGTTTTGAATCAGCCCCAGCATTTT. Its protein product is CASSYPPVLNQPQHF.

A note on this clonotype: A read error may account for a junction end that differs from germline. The chain combines TRBV5-1 with TRBJ2-3; D is unresolved. The CDR3 covers 15 residues. Germline loops: CDR1 SGHRS, CDR2 YFSETQ. As DNA, the CDR3 is TGTGCCAGCAGCGTAGTTGGGGTCTCTACAGATACGCAGTATTTT. This encodes CASSVVGVSTDTQYF.

This clonotype has a handful of counts. This chain connects TRBV7-2 to TRBJ1-1; possible D gene TRBD1, 5 bases. Trimming took off 5 bases at V and 5 bases at J, with 15 bases between the two ends. The CDR3 is 14 residues long. The germline CDR1 and CDR2 sequences are SGHTA and FQGNSA. CDR3 DNA: TGTGCCAGCAGCCTATCCGGGGGGTATACTGAAGCTTTCTTT. Translated, it gives CASSLSGGYTEAFF.